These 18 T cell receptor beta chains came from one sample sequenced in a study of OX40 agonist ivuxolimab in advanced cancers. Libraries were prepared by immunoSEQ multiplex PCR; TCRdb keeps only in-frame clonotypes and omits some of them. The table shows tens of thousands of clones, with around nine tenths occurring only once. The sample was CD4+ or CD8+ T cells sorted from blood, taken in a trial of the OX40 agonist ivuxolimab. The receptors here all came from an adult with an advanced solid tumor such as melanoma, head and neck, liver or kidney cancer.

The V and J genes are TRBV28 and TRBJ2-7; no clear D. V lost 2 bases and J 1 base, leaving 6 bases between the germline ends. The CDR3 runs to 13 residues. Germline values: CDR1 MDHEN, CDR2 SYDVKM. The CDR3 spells CASSLPGSYEQYF. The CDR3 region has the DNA TGTGCCAGCAGTTTACCTGGGTCCTACGAGCAGTACTTC.

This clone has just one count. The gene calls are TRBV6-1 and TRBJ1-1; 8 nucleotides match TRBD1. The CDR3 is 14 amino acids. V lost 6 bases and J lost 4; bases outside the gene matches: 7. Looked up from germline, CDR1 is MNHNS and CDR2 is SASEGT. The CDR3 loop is CASSAGTGVTEAFF. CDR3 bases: TGTGCCAGCAGCGCGGGGACAGGTGTCACTGAAGCTTTCTTT.

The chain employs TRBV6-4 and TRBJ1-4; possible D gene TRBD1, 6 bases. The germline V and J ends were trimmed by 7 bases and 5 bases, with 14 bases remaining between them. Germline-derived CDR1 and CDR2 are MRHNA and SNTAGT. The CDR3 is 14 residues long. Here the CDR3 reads CASTSGGANEKLFF. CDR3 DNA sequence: TGTGCCAGCACCTCCGGGGGGGCCAATGAAAAACTGTTTTTT.

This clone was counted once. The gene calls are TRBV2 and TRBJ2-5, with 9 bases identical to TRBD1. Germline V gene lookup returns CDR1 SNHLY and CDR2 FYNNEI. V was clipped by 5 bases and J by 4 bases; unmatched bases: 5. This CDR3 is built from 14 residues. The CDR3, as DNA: TGTGCCAGCAGTAGTACAGGGGGCGTAGAGACCCAGTACTTC. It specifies CASSSTGGVETQYF.

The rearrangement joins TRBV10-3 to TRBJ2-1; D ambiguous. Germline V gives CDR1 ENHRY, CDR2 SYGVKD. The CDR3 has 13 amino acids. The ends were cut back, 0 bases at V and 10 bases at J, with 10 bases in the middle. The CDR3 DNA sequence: TGTGCCATCAGTGAGTCCCGCGGTAGCGAGCAGTTCTTC. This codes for CAISESRGSEQFF.

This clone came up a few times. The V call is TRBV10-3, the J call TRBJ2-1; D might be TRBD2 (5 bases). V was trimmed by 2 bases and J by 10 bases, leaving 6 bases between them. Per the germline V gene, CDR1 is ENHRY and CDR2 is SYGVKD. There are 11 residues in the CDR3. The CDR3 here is CAISEQREQFF. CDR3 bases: TGTGCCATCAGTGAGCAGCGGGAGCAGTTCTTC.

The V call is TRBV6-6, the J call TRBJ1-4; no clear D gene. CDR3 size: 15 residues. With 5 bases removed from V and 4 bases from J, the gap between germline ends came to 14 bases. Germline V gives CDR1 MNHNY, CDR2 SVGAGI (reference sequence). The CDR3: CASSTSQEINEKLFF. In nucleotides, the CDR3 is TGTGCCAGCAGTACCAGCCAGGAGATTAATGAAAAACTGTTTTTT.

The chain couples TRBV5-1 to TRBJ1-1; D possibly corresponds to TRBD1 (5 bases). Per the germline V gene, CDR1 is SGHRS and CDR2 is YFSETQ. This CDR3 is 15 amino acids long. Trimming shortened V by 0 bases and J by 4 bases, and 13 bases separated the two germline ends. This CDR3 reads CASSLAQGGPTEAFF. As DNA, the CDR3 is TGCGCCAGCAGCTTGGCCCAGGGAGGTCCCACTGAAGCTTTCTTT.

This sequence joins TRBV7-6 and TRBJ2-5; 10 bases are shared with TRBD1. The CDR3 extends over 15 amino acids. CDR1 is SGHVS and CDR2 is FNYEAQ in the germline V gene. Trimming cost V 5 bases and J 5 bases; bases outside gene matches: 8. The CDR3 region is CASSLRTGGVETQYF. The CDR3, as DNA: TGTGCCAGCAGCCTGCGGACAGGGGGTGTGGAGACCCAGTACTTC.

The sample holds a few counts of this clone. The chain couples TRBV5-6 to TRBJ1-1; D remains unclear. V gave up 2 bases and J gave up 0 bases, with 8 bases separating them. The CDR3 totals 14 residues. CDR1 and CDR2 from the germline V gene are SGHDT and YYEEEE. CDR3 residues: CASSFSAMNTEAFF. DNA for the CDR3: TGTGCCAGCAGCTTCTCTGCTATGAACACTGAAGCTTTCTTT.

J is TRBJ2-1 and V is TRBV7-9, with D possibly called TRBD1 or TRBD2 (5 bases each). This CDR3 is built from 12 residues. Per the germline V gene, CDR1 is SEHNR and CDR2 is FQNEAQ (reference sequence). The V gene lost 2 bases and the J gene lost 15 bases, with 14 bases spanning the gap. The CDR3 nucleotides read TGTGCCAGCAGCTTAAGCGGCAGGGTTTCGTTCTTC. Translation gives CASSLSGRVSFF.

The CDR3 DNA follows: TGTGCCAGCAGCTTAGCTAGTCGTTCTGGGGCCAACGTCCTGACTTTC. It yields the protein CASSLASRSGANVLTF. The chain combines TRBV11-1 with TRBJ2-6; D unresolved. V was clipped by 0 bases and J by 1 base, with 7 bases between them. Germline CDR1 SGHAT, CDR2 FQDESV (reference sequence). This CDR3 spans 16 amino acids. The full variable domain, completed using reference TRBV11-1 and TRBJ2-6, is EAEVAQSPRYKITEKSQAVAFWCDPISGHATLYWYRQILGQGPELLVQFQDESVVDDSQLPKDRFSAERLKGVDSTLKIQPAELGDSAMYLCASSLASRSGANVLTFGAGSRLTVL.

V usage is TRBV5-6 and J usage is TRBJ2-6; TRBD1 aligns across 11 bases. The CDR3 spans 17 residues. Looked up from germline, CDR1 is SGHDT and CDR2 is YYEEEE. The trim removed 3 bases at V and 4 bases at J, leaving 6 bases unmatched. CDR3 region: CASSSWTGGGGANVLTF. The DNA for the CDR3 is TGTGCCAGCAGCTCATGGACAGGGGGCGGCGGGGCCAACGTCCTGACTTTC.

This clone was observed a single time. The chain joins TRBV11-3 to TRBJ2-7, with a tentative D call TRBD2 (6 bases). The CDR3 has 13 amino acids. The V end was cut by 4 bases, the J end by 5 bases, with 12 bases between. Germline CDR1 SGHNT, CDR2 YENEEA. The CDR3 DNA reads TGTGCCAGCAGCTCTAATAGCGGTGACGAGCAGTACTTC. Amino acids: CASSSNSGDEQYF. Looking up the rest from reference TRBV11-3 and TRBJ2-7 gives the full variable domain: EAGVVQSPRYKIIEKKQPVAFWCNPISGHNTLYWYLQNLGQGPELLIRYENEEAVDDSQLPKDRFSAERLKGVDSTLKIQPAELGDSAVYLCASSSNSGDEQYFGPGTRLTVT.

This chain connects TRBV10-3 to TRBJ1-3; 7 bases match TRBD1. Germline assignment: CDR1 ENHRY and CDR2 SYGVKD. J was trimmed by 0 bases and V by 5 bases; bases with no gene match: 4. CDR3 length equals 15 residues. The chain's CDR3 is CAISPQGRSGNTIYF. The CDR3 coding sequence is TGTGCCATCAGTCCACAGGGGCGCTCTGGAAACACCATATATTTT.

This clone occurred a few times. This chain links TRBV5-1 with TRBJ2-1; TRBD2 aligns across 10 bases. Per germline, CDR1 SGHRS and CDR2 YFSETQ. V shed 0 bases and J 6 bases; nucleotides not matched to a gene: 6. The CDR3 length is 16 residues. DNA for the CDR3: TGCGCCAGCAGCTTGGAAGGACTAGCGGTGGGCAATGAGCAGTTCTTC. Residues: CASSLEGLAVGNEQFF.

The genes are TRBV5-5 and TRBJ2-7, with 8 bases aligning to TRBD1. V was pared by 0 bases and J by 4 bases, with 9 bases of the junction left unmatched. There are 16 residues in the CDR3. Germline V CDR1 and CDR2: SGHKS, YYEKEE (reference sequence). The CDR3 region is CASSLVGNRGFYEQYF. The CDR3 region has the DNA TGTGCCAGCAGCTTGGTCGGGAACAGGGGGTTTTACGAGCAGTACTTC.

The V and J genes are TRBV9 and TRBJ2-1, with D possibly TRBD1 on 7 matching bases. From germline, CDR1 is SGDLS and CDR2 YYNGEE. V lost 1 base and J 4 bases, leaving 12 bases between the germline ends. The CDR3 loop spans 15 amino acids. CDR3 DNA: TGTGCCAGCAGCGTAAGGGGGCTAGCGTACAATGAGCAGTTCTTC. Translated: CASSVRGLAYNEQFF.